This T cell receptor beta chain was sequenced during a study of blood T cells in healthy people across ages. Whole-study results and caveats: It was held that the diversity estimates obtained from one million T cells were underestimates. Long-lived donors had more naive CD4+ cells and higher diversity than aged donors. Changes in expanded clonotypes were possibly confounded, as the CMV status of donors was unknown.

No fewer than 7 million PBMCs went into each sample. A second about 6 to 12 cycle PCR used barcoded and J-beta primers. TCRdb reprocessed the 5' RACE reads with MiXCR, giving one entry per CDR3 protein. The data hold hundreds of thousands of distinct CDR3 sequences, with around 21% observed a single time. This clonotype was detected only a few times. Antigen: not known. The trim removed 7 bases at V and 5 bases at J, leaving 10 bases unmatched. The CDR3 totals 15 residues. Germline CDR1 is MNHEY and CDR2 is SVGAGI. The rearrangement links TRBV6-5 to TRBJ1-1; TRBD1 agrees at 10 bases. The sequenced sample was blood. This TCR derives from a man between 65 and 79 years old in good health. In nucleotides, the CDR3 is TGTGCCAGCAACCGGGGAGAGGACAGGGGGACTGAAGCTTTCTTT. This gives the protein CASNRGEDRGTEAFF.